The rows below give T cell receptor beta chains drawn from one sample of a study of T cell responses to AZD1222 COVID-19 vaccine. Profiled with immunoSEQ multiplex PCR; TCRdb holds only in-frame clones, not every one. This repertoire shows about 100,000 clones, around nine tenths found once; its top ten account for less than 3.5%. The sample in question was peripheral blood, obtained on day 0 of AZD1222 vaccination. The receptors shown here come from an adult in good health. Each CDR3 is given with its conserved first and last residue. D genes are given only for firm matches. Only some rows state a clone size, as once, few, many or a class for expanded clones.

abundance	d_gene	len	v_gene	j_gene	CDR3aa	CDR3nt
once	TRBD1	17	TRBV4-1	TRBJ2-6	CASSQQTGDDGANVLTF	TGCGCCAGCAGCCAACAGACAGGGGATGATGGGGCCAACGTCCTGACTTTC
NA	NA	15	TRBV7-3	TRBJ2-1	CASSLGRGTYNEQFF	TGTGCCAGCAGCTTAGGGCGGGGAACCTACAATGAGCAGTTCTTC
NA	NA	13	TRBV14	TRBJ2-3	CASSQVGADTQYF	TGTGCCAGCAGCCAAGTGGGCGCAGATACGCAGTATTTT
once	NA	17	TRBV18	TRBJ2-1	CASSPLGGGARVNEQFF	TGTGCCAGCTCACCACTAGGAGGGGGGGCGAGAGTCAATGAGCAGTTCTTC
once	NA	14	TRBV5-1	TRBJ2-7	CASSFGQASYEQYF	TGCGCCAGCAGCTTTGGCCAGGCGTCCTACGAGCAGTACTTC
NA	TRBD1	15	TRBV9	TRBJ2-7	CASSVSGTGVYEQYF	TGTGCCAGCAGCGTATCCGGGACAGGGGTCTACGAGCAGTACTTC
NA	TRBD2	14	TRBV5-1	TRBJ2-7	CASRTGTSSYEQYF	TGCGCCAGCAGGACCGGGACTAGCTCCTACGAGCAGTACTTC
NA	NA	15	TRBV28	TRBJ2-7	CASSGARGRVYEQYF	TGTGCCAGCAGCGGGGCCAGGGGACGAGTCTACGAGCAGTACTTC
NA	TRBD2	14	TRBV5-4	TRBJ2-5	CASSRGLAEETQYF	TGTGCCAGCAGCCGAGGACTAGCGGAAGAGACCCAGTACTTC
NA	NA	16	TRBV7-2	TRBJ2-5	CASSLFSTGYQETQYF	TGTGCCAGCAGCCTCTTCTCTACGGGCTACCAAGAGACCCAGTACTTC